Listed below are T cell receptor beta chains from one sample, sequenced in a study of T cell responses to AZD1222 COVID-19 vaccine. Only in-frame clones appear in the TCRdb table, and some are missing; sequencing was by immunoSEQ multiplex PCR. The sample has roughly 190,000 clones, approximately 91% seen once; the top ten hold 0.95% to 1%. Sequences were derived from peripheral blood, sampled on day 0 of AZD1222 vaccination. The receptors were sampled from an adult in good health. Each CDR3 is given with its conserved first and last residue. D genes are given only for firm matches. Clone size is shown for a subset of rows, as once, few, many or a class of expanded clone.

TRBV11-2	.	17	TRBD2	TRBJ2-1	CASSSLPGTSGGNEQFF	TGTGCCAGCAGCTCCCTCCCTGGGACTAGCGGGGGTAATGAGCAGTTCTTC
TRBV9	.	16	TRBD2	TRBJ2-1	CASSVTSGRAGDEQFF	TGTGCCAGCAGCGTTACCAGCGGGAGGGCTGGGGATGAGCAGTTCTTC
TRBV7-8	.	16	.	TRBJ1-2	CASAKLSKEWDRGYTF	TGTGCCAGCGCGAAGTTGTCCAAGGAGTGGGATCGGGGCTACACCTTC
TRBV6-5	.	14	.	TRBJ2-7	CASSYSGSTYEQYF	TGTGCCAGCAGTTACTCGGGGTCCACCTACGAGCAGTACTTC
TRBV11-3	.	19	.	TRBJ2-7	CASSLAPRRREYWPDEQYF	TGTGCCAGCAGCTTAGCTCCGAGGCGACGGGAGTATTGGCCCGACGAGCAGTACTTC
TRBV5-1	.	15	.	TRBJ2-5	CASSLAPGGQETQYF	TGCGCCAGCAGCTTGGCGCCTGGGGGGCAAGAGACCCAGTACTTC
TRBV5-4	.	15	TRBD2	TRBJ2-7	CASTPGTSGRDEQYF	TGTGCCAGCACCCCCGGGACTAGCGGGAGAGATGAGCAGTACTTC
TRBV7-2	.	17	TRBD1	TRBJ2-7	CASSRWASGTGGYEQYF	TGTGCCAGCAGCCGCTGGGCCTCGGGGACAGGGGGCTACGAGCAGTACTTC
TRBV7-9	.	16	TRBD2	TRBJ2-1	CASSLVSGGARNEQFF	TGTGCCAGCAGCTTAGTCAGCGGGGGGGCCCGGAATGAGCAGTTCTTC
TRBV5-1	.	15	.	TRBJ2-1	CASSLAGVEYNEQFF	TGCGCCAGCAGCTTGGCTGGGGTAGAGTACAATGAGCAGTTCTTC
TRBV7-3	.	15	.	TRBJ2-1	CASSLSGSPYNEQFF	TGTGCCAGCAGCTTAAGTGGGAGTCCCTACAATGAGCAGTTCTTC
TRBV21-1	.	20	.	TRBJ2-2	CASRPQEETTRGRVGGELFF	TGTGCCAGCAGACCCCAGGAGGAGACTACGAGAGGGAGGGTTGGCGGGGAGCTGTTTTTT
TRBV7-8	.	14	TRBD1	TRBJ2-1	CASRRQGDYNEQFF	TGTGCCAGCAGACGACAGGGCGACTACAATGAGCAGTTCTTC
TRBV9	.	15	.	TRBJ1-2	CASSVKSDSNYGYTF	TGTGCCAGCAGCGTAAAGTCAGATTCTAACTATGGCTACACCTTC
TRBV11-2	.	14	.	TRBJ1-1	CASSSLMENTEAFF	TGTGCCAGCAGCTCATTAATGGAGAACACTGAAGCTTTCTTT
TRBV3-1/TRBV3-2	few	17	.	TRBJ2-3	CASSQFRDPASTDTQYF	TGTGCCAGCAGCCAATTTCGTGACCCCGCTAGCACAGATACGCAGTATTTT
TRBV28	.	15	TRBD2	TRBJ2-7	CASSLFTSGRGEQYF	TGTGCCAGCAGTTTATTTACTAGCGGGAGGGGAGAGCAGTACTTC
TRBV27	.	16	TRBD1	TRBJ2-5	CASSLYPTGGQETQYF	TGTGCCAGCAGTTTATACCCGACAGGGGGCCAAGAGACCCAGTACTTC
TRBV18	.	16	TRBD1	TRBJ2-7	CASSPPKGQGAYEQYF	TGTGCCAGCTCACCACCGAAGGGACAGGGGGCTTACGAGCAGTACTTC
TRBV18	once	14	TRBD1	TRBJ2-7	CASSPSTGVGEQYF	TGTGCCAGCTCACCATCAACAGGGGTGGGCGAGCAGTACTTC
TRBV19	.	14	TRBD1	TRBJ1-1	CASNYRDRATEAFF	TGTGCCAGTAACTATAGGGACAGGGCCACTGAAGCTTTCTTT
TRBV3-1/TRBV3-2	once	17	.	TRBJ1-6	CASSHGRKGPHNSPLHF	TGTGCCAGCAGCCATGGACGCAAGGGTCCTCATAATTCACCCCTCCACTTT
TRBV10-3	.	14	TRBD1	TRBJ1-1	CAISAPGGNTEAFF	TGTGCCATCAGTGCCCCAGGGGGAAACACTGAAGCTTTCTTT
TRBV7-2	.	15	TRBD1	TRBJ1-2	CASPGRTGNNYGYTF	TGTGCCAGCCCGGGGCGGACAGGGAATAACTATGGCTACACCTTC
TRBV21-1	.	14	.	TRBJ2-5	CASSKGGKVLGPHF	TGTGCCAGCAGCAAAGGGGGTAAGGTCCTAGGGCCTCACTTC
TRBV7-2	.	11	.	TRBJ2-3	CASSLTDTQYF	TGTGCCAGCAGCCTTACAGATACGCAGTATTTT
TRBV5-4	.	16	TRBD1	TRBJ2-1	CASRLAGGPTGNEQFF	TGTGCCAGCAGATTAGCAGGGGGCCCGACTGGCAATGAGCAGTTCTTC
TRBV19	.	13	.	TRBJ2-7	CASSILADYEQYF	TGTGCCAGTAGTATTTTAGCAGACTACGAGCAGTACTTC
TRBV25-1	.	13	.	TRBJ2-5	CASSEFGVETQYF	TGTGCCAGCAGTGAATTCGGGGTTGAGACCCAGTACTTC
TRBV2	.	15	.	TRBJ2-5	CASSEWGSTGETQYF	TGTGCCAGCAGTGAATGGGGCTCTACGGGAGAGACCCAGTACTTC
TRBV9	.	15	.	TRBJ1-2	CASSVGGGGGYGYTF	TGTGCCAGCAGCGTAGGAGGGGGAGGAGGCTATGGCTACACCTTC
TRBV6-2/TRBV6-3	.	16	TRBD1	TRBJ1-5	CASSRPGQGGNQPQHF	TGTGCCAGCAGCCGACCGGGACAGGGTGGCAATCAGCCCCAGCATTTT
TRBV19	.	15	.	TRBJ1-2	CASRRDDSFLGSYTF	TGTGCCAGTAGACGGGATGACAGTTTCCTGGGGTCCTACACCTTC
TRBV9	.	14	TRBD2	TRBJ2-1	CASSATSGHNEQFF	TGTGCCAGCAGCGCAACTAGCGGCCACAATGAGCAGTTCTTC
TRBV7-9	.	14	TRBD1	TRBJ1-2	CASSFGTAILGYTF	TGTGCCAGCAGCTTCGGGACAGCCATTTTGGGCTACACCTTC
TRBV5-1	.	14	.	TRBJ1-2	CASSLTPQSGGYTF	TGCGCCAGCAGCTTAACGCCCCAGAGCGGGGGCTACACCTTC
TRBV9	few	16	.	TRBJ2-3	CASSVGAASSTDTQYF	TGTGCCAGCAGCGTAGGGGCGGCGAGTTCGACAGATACGCAGTATTTT
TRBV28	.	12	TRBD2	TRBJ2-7	CASCGRFYEQYF	TGTGCCAGCTGCGGGAGGTTCTACGAGCAGTACTTC
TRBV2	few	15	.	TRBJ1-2	CASIIPAATNYGYTF	TGTGCCAGCATAATCCCAGCAGCCACTAACTATGGCTACACCTTC
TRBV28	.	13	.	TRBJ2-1	CASAAGTFNEQFF	TGTGCCAGCGCCGCCGGGACCTTCAATGAGCAGTTCTTC
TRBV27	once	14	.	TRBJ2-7	CASSFRGDVYEQYF	TGTGCCAGCAGTTTTCGCGGAGATGTCTACGAGCAGTACTTC
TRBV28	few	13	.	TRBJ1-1	CASSPQRNTEAFF	TGTGCCAGCAGCCCTCAGAGGAACACTGAAGCTTTCTTT
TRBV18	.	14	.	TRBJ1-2	CASSPPQINYGYTF	TGTGCCAGCTCACCACCTCAGATTAACTATGGCTACACCTTC
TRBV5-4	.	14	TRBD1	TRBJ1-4	CASSPQGSGEKLFF	TGTGCCAGCAGCCCACAGGGGTCCGGGGAAAAACTGTTTTTT
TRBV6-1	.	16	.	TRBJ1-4	CASSEAWGGKDEKLFF	TGTGCCAGCAGTGAAGCGTGGGGGGGTAAGGATGAAAAACTGTTTTTT
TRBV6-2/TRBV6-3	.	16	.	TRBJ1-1	CASSYFTGRINTEAFF	TGTGCCAGCAGTTATTTTACAGGCAGAATAAACACTGAAGCTTTCTTT
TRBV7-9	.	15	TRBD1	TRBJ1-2	CAWEAGGSYSYGYTF	TGTGCCTGGGAGGCAGGGGGCTCTTACTCGTATGGCTACACCTTC
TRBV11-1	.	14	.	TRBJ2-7	CASSLGGAVIEQYF	TGTGCCAGCAGCTTAGGGGGAGCCGTTATCGAGCAGTACTTC
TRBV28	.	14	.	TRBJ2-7	CASTLQGGRYEQYF	TGTGCCAGCACCCTACAGGGGGGGAGGTACGAGCAGTACTTC
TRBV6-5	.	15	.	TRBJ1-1	CASSYSNAGDTEAFF	TGTGCCAGCAGTTACTCGAACGCAGGGGACACTGAAGCTTTCTTT
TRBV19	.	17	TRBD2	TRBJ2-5	CASSPSGSGSWGETQYF	TGTGCCAGTAGCCCGAGCGGGAGTGGGTCCTGGGGGGAGACCCAGTACTTC
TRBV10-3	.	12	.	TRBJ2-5	CAISEARETQYF	TGTGCCATCAGTGAGGCGCGGGAGACCCAGTACTTC
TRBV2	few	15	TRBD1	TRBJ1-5	CASSFAQGGGQPQHF	TGTGCCAGCAGTTTTGCCCAGGGGGGTGGTCAGCCCCAGCATTTT